Following are 24 T cell receptor beta chains from one sample sequenced in a study of T cells in Graves' hyperthyroidism and ophthalmopathy. Amplification of TCR beta CDR3 regions was performed using RNA transcripts as template. The TCR CDR3 was amplified in a first-round RT-PCR using the HTBI primer set. TCRdb independently ran MiXCR on the multiplex PCR reads; one entry per CDR3 protein. Among 530,000 or so distinct CDR3 sequences listed, approximately 25% were seen once. Sample: blood. The receptors were gathered from a woman in her 30s with Graves' ophthalmopathy.

This clonotype occurred a few times. The V gene is TRBV27, the J gene TRBJ1-1, with no clear D. CDR3 length: 15 residues. The ends were cut back, 5 bases at V and 1 base at J, with 14 bases in the middle. Germline V gene lookup returns CDR1 MNHEY and CDR2 SMNVEV (reference sequence). The DNA for the CDR3 is TGTGCCAGCAGTATTACAAGCCCGGGGAACACTGAAGCTTTCTTT. Its protein product is CASSITSPGNTEAFF.

V usage is TRBV2 and J usage is TRBJ2-5, with TRBD1 as a possible D gene (6 bases). The CDR3 totals 13 residues. Per the germline V gene, CDR1 is SNHLY and CDR2 is FYNNEI. V was trimmed by 7 bases and J by 1 base, leaving 10 bases between them. The CDR3: CASTRGTQETQYF. The CDR3 DNA is TGTGCCAGCACCAGGGGAACCCAAGAGACCCAGTACTTC.

This clonotype occurred a few times. The rearrangement joins TRBV7-8 to TRBJ2-5; TRBD1 agrees at 8 bases. CDR3 length: 15 amino acids. Germline V CDR1 and CDR2: SGHVS, FQNEAQ. V gave up 5 bases and J gave up 5 bases; unmatched junction bases: 10. The DNA for the CDR3 is TGTGCCAGCAGCGAAACAGGGGGGACGATGGAGACCCAGTACTTC. Its protein product is CASSETGGTMETQYF.

The chain combines TRBV4-1 with TRBJ1-1; no clear D. Trimming took 1 base from V and 1 from J, leaving 7 bases between them. This CDR3 region has 14 residues. CDR1 and CDR2 from the germline V gene are MGHRA and YSYEKL. CDR3 DNA sequence: TGCGCCAGCAGCCAAGCCAGACCGAACACTGAAGCTTTCTTT. Translating gives CASSQARPNTEAFF.

This clonotype was counted many times. V gene TRBV28 combines with J gene TRBJ1-2, with D perhaps TRBD1 (6 bases). With 7 bases removed from V and 0 bases from J, the gap between germline ends came to 12 bases. The CDR3 contains 14 residues. Germline-derived CDR1 and CDR2 are MDHEN and SYDVKM. CDR3 loop: CASNLDSPNYGYTF. CDR3 coding DNA: TGTGCCAGCAATTTGGACAGCCCTAACTATGGCTACACCTTC.

The genes are TRBV12-3 or TRBV12-4 and TRBJ2-7, with 11 bases lining up with TRBD1. V was clipped by 6 bases and J by 6 bases; unmatched bases: 7. The CDR3 has 14 residues. CDR3 loop: CASSFGTGGFEQYF. The CDR3 DNA reads TGTGCCAGCAGCTTTGGGACAGGGGGATTCGAGCAGTACTTC.

This clonotype was seen ten or more times. This rearrangement joins TRBV3-1 to TRBJ1-5; a weak D match, TRBD1 (5 bases). The CDR3 spans 16 residues. Trimming stripped 4 bases from V and 2 bases from J, with 15 bases between. Germline values: CDR1 LGHDT, CDR2 YNNKEL (reference sequence). In nucleotides, the CDR3 is TGTGCCAGCAGCCCAGGGATAGGGGACGGCAATCAGCCCCAGCATTTT. It specifies CASSPGIGDGNQPQHF. Looking up the rest from reference TRBV3-1 and TRBJ1-5 gives the full variable domain: DTAVSQTPKYLVTQMGNDKSIKCEQNLGHDTMYWYKQDSKKFLKIMFSYNNKELIINETVPNRFSPKSPDKAHLNLHINSLELGDSAVYFCASSPGIGDGNQPQHFGDGTRLSIL.

The rearrangement joins TRBV12-3 or TRBV12-4 to TRBJ1-5, with D tentatively TRBD1 (5 bases). CDR3 size: 14 residues. Trimming removed 7 bases from V and 7 bases from J, with 17 bases in between. DNA of the CDR3: TGTGCCAGCACCTCACCGGGGCAAGGGCAGCCCCAGCATTTT. It is translated as CASTSPGQGQPQHF.

This clonotype was counted at least ten times. The V and J genes are TRBV28 and TRBJ1-3; 7 nucleotides line up with TRBD1. Germline V gene sequence: CDR1 MDHEN, CDR2 SYDVKM. This CDR3 has 13 amino acids. Germline trimming cut 7 bases from V and 6 bases from J; bases unmatched to any gene: 6. The CDR3 here is CASIKTGTNTIYF. CDR3 coding DNA: TGTGCCAGCATTAAGACAGGGACAAACACCATATATTTT. Drawing the rest from reference TRBV28 and TRBJ1-3, the complete variable domain is DVKVTQSSRYLVKRTGEKVFLECVQDMDHENMFWYRQDPGLGLRLIYFSYDVKMKEKGDIPEGYSVSREKKERFSLILESASTNQTSMYLCASIKTGTNTIYFGEGSWLTVV.

This clonotype has a count of ten or more. This CDR3 is CASMLGYGYTF. In DNA, the CDR3 is TGTGCCAGCATGTTGGGGTATGGCTACACCTTC. The rearrangement uses TRBV28 and TRBJ1-2, with D unclear. V lost 7 bases and J lost 5, with 8 bases in between. CDR3 length: 11 residues. From germline, CDR1 is MDHEN and CDR2 SYDVKM.

As concerns this clonotype: Since a much larger clone is just one base distant, this may be a read error. Since no conserved phenylalanine or tryptophan closes the CDR3, a read error is the likely cause. The chain uses TRBV4-3 and TRBJ1-2; D unresolved. The V end lost 0 bases, the J end lost 6 bases, and 11 bases lay between the germline ends. CDR1 and CDR2 (germline): LGHNA, YSLEER. The CDR3 extends over 14 amino acids. The CDR3: CASSQDRGIDGYTV. DNA of the CDR3: TGCGCCAGCAGCCAAGATCGTGGTATAGATGGCTACACCGTC.

This clonotype has at least ten counts. V gene TRBV6-5 combines with J gene TRBJ1-3; D is undetermined. The CDR3 extends over 15 amino acids. The V gene's germline CDR1 is MNHEY and CDR2 SVGAGI. The germline V and J ends were trimmed by 0 bases and 1 base, with 7 bases remaining between them. The CDR3 DNA reads as TGTGCCAGCAGTTACTCAGGGAAGTCTGGAAACACCATATATTTT. This encodes CASSYSGKSGNTIYF.

This clonotype was counted between two and nine times. The chain employs TRBV6-1 and TRBJ1-1; D uncertain. Between the trimmed V and J ends, which lost 3 bases and 4 bases, there was a span of 12 bases. Germline loops: CDR1 MNHNS, CDR2 SASEGT. This CDR3 spans 14 amino acids. The CDR3 DNA sequence: TGTGCCAGCAGTGACCGGCCGATTTTCACTGAAGCTTTCTTT. Protein sequence: CASSDRPIFTEAFF.

This clonotype was detected ten times or more. The chain joins TRBV6-1 to TRBJ1-1, with D possibly matching TRBD1 (6 bases). Per germline, CDR1 MNHNS and CDR2 SASEGT. V was clipped by 7 bases and J by 5 bases, with 11 bases between them. The CDR3 loop spans 12 amino acids. This CDR3 is CASIQGGTEAFF. CDR3 bases: TGTGCCAGCATCCAAGGGGGGACTGAAGCTTTCTTT.

The chain has TRBV12-3 or TRBV12-4 and TRBJ2-7, with 7 positions matching TRBD2. The trim removed 0 bases at V and 4 bases at J, leaving 12 bases unmatched. The CDR3 consists of 17 residues. The CDR3 nucleotides are TGTGCCAGCAGTTTAGCGGGAGGGCATATCTTCAAGTACGAGCAGTACTTC. Protein product: CASSLAGGHIFKYEQYF.

V gene TRBV28 combines with J gene TRBJ2-7; D gene ambiguous. Trimming left V 5 bases short and J 5 bases short, with 7 bases between. The CDR3 runs 11 residues. Per germline, CDR1 MDHEN and CDR2 SYDVKM. The CDR3 DNA follows: TGTGCCAGCAGTGATATCCACGAGCAGTACTTC. It specifies CASSDIHEQYF. Full variable domain (outside the CDR3, taken from reference TRBV28 and TRBJ2-7): DVKVTQSSRYLVKRTGEKVFLECVQDMDHENMFWYRQDPGLGLRLIYFSYDVKMKEKGDIPEGYSVSREKKERFSLILESASTNQTSMYLCASSDIHEQYFGPGTRLTVT.

V and J are TRBV6-1 and TRBJ2-4, with D perhaps matching TRBD2 (5 bases). Germline lookup yields CDR1 MNHNS and CDR2 SASEGT. The CDR3 spans 15 residues. The V end was cut by 4 bases, the J end by 0 bases, with 10 bases between. In DNA form, the CDR3 reads TGTGCCAGCAGTGCTCCGGGGTTAGCCAAAAACATTCAGTACTTC. As protein: CASSAPGLAKNIQYF.

The V call is TRBV27, the J call TRBJ2-5; 7 bases line up with TRBD2. Germline lookup yields CDR1 MNHEY and CDR2 SMNVEV (reference sequence). There are 16 residues in the CDR3. V gave up 2 bases and J gave up 1 base; unmatched junction bases: 7. CDR3 sequence: CASSLGGGDLQETQYF. The CDR3 DNA reads TGTGCCAGCAGTTTAGGTGGGGGGGATCTCCAAGAGACCCAGTACTTC.

Many counts were recorded for this clonotype. The chain employs TRBV11-2 and TRBJ2-7; no definite D call. The CDR3 covers 14 residues. CDR1 SGHAT and CDR2 FQNNGV come from the germline V gene. The ends were cut back, 1 base at V and 0 bases at J, with 7 bases in the middle. CDR3 amino acids: CASSLGANSYEQYF. In nucleotides, the CDR3 is TGTGCCAGCAGCTTAGGGGCAAACTCCTACGAGCAGTACTTC.

This clonotype has a count of ten or more. J is TRBJ1-1 and V is TRBV2; TRBD1 matches at 8 bases. V lost 7 bases to trimming and J lost 7 bases; unmatched junction nucleotides: 11. The CDR3 is 14 amino acids. CDR1 and CDR2 (germline): SNHLY, FYNNEI. CDR3 nucleotides: TGTGCCAGCATCGCCGGGACAGGACGCCTTGAAGCTTTCTTT. Translation: CASIAGTGRLEAFF.

This clonotype was counted ten times or more. V usage is TRBV6-2 or TRBV6-3 and J usage is TRBJ2-5, with TRBD2 as a possible D gene (5 bases). CDR3 length equals 13 residues. V was cut by 3 bases and J by 4 bases, with 9 bases left in between. Germline CDR1 is MNHEY and CDR2 is SVGEGT. CDR3 loop: CASSYPGIETQYF. The CDR3, as DNA: TGTGCCAGCAGTTATCCCGGGATAGAGACCCAGTACTTC.

This chain's CDR3 is CASGLTGDYGYTF. The CDR3 DNA sequence: TGTGCTAGTGGTTTGACAGGGGACTATGGCTACACCTTC. The chain has TRBV12-5 and TRBJ1-2, with 7 bases matching TRBD1. With 2 bases clipped from V and 3 bases from J, the junction kept 0 bases outside the gene matches. The CDR3 totals 13 residues. Germline V gene data show CDR1 as LGHNT and CDR2 as FRNRAP.

This clonotype was counted at least ten times. The V call is TRBV6-2 or TRBV6-3, the J call TRBJ1-1, with D possibly TRBD1 on 5 matching bases. The V gene's germline CDR1 is MNHEY and CDR2 SVGEGT. CDR3 length: 14 amino acids. Between the trimmed V and J ends, which lost 2 bases and 0 bases, there was a span of 7 bases. CDR3 amino acids: CASSYAGLNTEAFF. In DNA, the CDR3 is TGTGCCAGCAGTTACGCAGGGCTGAACACTGAAGCTTTCTTT.

The table lists this clonotype with many counts. This chain joins TRBV28 and TRBJ2-7; the match to TRBD2 covers 13 bases. Unmatched junction bases numbered 8, after V lost 5 bases and J lost 7 bases. This CDR3 has 15 residues. CDR1 MDHEN and CDR2 SYDVKM come from the germline V gene. CDR3 residues: CASSRLAGGRGEQYF. In DNA, the CDR3 is TGTGCCAGCAGTAGACTAGCGGGGGGCCGAGGAGAGCAGTACTTC.